Described below is a single TCR beta chain sequence and its context. Its antigen is currently not known. No base quality information exists; no much larger clone differs at one position. CDR1 and CDR2, per the germline V gene, are SQVTM and ANQGSEA. There are 13 amino acids in the CDR3, from cysteine to phenylalanine inclusive. The read is trimmed to its CDR3 DNA, 39 bases read in frame from base 1. Trimming takes 5 bases from V and 3 bases from J, and the germline ends sit 13 bases apart. The sample originates from a study of breast tumors, draining lymph nodes, adjacent tissues (dated by TCRdb to about 2016). Background on the whole study: Breast cancer patients provided tumor, adjacent nontumor tissue and axillary lymph nodes, and the study compared the TCR beta repertoires across these three sources. In human breast cancer, the study set out to assess how tumor, surrounding tissue and draining lymph node repertoires relate to one another and whether T cells might be exchanged between them.

Lymph node samples came from the axillary draining lymph nodes of breast cancer patients. What the research found in general, with its limitations: The data were judged consistent with most tumor T cells deriving from the lymph node and then expanding within tumor tissue. Tumor and nontumor tissue repertoires were significantly more similar in luminal-like than in basal-like breast cancer. Tumor T-cell repertoires showed less diversity than lymph node repertoires and more diversity than nontumor tissue repertoires, and tumor T-cell repertoires showed preferential V and J gene usage. The conclusion that tumor T cells originate in lymph nodes was presented as consistent with a hypothesis rather than as directly demonstrated.

This sample was sequenced with an Illumina HiSeq 2000. Multiplex PCR amplification was used to build the TCR beta chain libraries. High-throughput sequencing was used to analyze the amplified TCR beta chain products. TCRdb cleaned the public reads at Q25 with fastp, built clones with MiXCR and kept in-frame beta chains. Entries are consolidated by CDR3 protein sequence, retaining the most common genes and DNA. This sample gives about 230,000 distinct CDR3 sequences in total; 32% of them show up just once. 1.2% to 1.5% of the sample is in the top ten clones. The TCR sequence derives from a female donor with breast cancer. Some clones in this sample may be carry-over from other donors' samples. The chain joins TRBV29-1 to TRBJ1-2; the D gene cannot be resolved reliably. The specimen was axillary lymph node tissue. In nucleotide form, the sequence is TGCAGCGTTCTTAGCCGGGCTCACTATGGCTACACCTTC. Translation gives CSVLSRAHYGYTF. Extended through the reference TRBV29-1 and TRBJ1-2 proteins, this CDR3 yields the full variable domain: SAVISQKPSRDICQRGTSLTIQCQVDSQVTMMFWYRQQPGQSLTLIATANQGSEATYESGFVIDKFPISRPNLTFSTLTVSNMSPEDSSIYLCSVLSRAHYGYTFGSGTRLTVV.